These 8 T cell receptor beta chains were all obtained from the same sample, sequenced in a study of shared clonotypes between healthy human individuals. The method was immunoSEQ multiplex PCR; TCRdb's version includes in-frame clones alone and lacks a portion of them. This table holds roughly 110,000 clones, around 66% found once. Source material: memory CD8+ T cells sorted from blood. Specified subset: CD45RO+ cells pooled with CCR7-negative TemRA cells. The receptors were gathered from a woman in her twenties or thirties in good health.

The chain's CDR3 is CASSEKGAAQYF. In nucleotides, the CDR3 is TGTGCCAGCAGTGAAAAGGGGGCGGCCCAGTACTTC. The chain is built from TRBV2 and TRBJ2-5; 7 positions agree with TRBD1. J was trimmed by 9 bases and V by 2 bases; bases with no gene match: 3. CDR1 is SNHLY and CDR2 is FYNNEI in the germline V gene. This CDR3 comprises 12 residues.

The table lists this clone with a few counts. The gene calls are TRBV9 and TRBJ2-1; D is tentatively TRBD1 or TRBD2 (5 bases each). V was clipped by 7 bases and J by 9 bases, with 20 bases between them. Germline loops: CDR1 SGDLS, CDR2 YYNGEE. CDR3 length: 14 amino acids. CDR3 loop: CASQRGDPFGEQFF. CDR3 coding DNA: TGTGCCAGCCAACGTGGGGACCCTTTTGGTGAGCAGTTCTTC.

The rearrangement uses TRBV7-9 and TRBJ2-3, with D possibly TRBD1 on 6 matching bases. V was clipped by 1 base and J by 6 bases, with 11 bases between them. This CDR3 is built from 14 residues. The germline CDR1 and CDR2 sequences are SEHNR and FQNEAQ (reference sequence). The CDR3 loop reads CASSLGPRGDTQYF. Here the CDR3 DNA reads TGTGCCAGCAGCTTAGGCCCTAGGGGGGATACGCAGTATTTT.

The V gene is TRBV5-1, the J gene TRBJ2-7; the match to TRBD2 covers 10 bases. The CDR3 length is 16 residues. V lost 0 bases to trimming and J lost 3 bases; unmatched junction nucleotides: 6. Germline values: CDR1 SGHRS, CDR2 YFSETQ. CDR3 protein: CASSLEFRTSGYEQYF. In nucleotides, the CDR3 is TGCGCCAGCAGCTTGGAGTTTAGGACTAGCGGCTACGAGCAGTACTTC.

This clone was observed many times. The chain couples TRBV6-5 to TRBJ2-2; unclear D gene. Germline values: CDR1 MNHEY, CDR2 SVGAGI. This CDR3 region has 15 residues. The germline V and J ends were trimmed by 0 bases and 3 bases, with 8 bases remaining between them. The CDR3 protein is CASSYSESHTGELFF. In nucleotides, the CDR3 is TGTGCCAGCAGTTACTCGGAGTCCCACACCGGGGAGCTGTTTTTT.

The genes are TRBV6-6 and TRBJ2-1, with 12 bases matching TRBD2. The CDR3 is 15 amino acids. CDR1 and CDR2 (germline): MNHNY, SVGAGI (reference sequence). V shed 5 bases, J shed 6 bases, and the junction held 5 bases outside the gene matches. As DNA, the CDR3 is TGTGCCAGCAGTCTAGCGGGAGGGCCTTTCAATGAGCAGTTCTTC. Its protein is CASSLAGGPFNEQFF.

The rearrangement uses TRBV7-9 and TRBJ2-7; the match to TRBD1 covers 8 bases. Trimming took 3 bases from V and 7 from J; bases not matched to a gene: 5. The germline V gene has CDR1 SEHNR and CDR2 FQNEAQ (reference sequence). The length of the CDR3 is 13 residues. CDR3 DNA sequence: TGTGCCAGCAGCTTGAGGACAGGGTGTGAGCAGTACTTC. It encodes CASSLRTGCEQYF.

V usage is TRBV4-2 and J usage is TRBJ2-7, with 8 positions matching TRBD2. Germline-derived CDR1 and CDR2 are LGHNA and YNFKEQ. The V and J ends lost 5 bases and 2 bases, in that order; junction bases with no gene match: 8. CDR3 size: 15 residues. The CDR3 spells CASSFAPGGAYEQYF. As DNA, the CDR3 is TGTGCCAGCAGCTTTGCCCCCGGGGGGGCCTACGAGCAGTACTTC.